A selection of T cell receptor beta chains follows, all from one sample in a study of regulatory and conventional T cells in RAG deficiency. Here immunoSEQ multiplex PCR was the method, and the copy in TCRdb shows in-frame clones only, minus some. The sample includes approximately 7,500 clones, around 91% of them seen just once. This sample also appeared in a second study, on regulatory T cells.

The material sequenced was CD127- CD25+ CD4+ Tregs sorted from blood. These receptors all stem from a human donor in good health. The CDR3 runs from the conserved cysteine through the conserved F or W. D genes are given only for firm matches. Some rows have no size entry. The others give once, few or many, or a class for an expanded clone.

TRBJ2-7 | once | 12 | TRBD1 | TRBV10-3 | CAIKGQSYEQYF | TGTGCCATCAAGGGACAGTCCTACGAGCAGTACTTC
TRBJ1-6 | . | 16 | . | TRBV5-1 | CASSWTGTINDSPLHF | TGCGCCAGCAGCTGGACCGGGACTATAAACGATTCACCCCTCCACTTT
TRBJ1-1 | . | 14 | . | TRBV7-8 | CASSRTEFYTEAFF | TGTGCCAGCAGCCGAACTGAATTTTATACTGAAGCTTTCTTT
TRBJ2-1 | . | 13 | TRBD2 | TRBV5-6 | CASSSLAGFEQFF | TGTGCCAGCAGTAGTCTAGCGGGGTTTGAGCAGTTCTTC
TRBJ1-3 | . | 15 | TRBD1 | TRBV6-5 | CASRQTGTEGNTIYF | TGTGCCAGCAGACAAACCGGGACAGAGGGGAACACCATATATTTT
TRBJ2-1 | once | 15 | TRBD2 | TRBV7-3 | CASSLGAGGYNEQFF | TGTGCCAGCAGCTTAGGAGCGGGGGGATACAATGAGCAGTTCTTC
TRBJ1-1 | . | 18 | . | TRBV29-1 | CSVDGICEGPAPNTEAFF | TGCAGCGTTGATGGGATCTGTGAGGGTCCCGCTCCGAACACTGAAGCTTTCTTT
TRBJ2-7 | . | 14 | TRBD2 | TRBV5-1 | CASSLGLAGDEQYF | TGCGCCAGCAGCTTGGGGCTAGCGGGCGACGAGCAGTACTTC
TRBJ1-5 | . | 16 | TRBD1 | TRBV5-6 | CASSWGQGRTYQPQHF | TGTGCCAGCAGCTGGGGACAGGGACGGACTTATCAGCCCCAGCATTTT
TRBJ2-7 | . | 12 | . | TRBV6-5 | CASSYYGYEQYF | TGTGCCAGCAGTTACTACGGCTACGAGCAGTACTTC
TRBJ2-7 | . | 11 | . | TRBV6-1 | CASLTNDEQYF | TGTGCCAGCCTGACTAACGACGAGCAGTACTTC
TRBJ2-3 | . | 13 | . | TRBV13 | CASSSTLTDTQYF | TGTGCCAGCAGCTCTACCCTCACAGATACGCAGTATTTT
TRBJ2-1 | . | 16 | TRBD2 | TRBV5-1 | CASSGGLAGKYNEQFF | TGCGCCAGCAGCGGCGGACTAGCGGGCAAGTACAATGAGCAGTTCTTC
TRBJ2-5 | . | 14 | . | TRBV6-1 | CASTPRTGGETQYF | TGTGCCAGCACCCCCCGGACAGGAGGGGAGACCCAGTACTTC
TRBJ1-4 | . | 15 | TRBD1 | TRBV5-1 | CAGSLSTGGNEKLFF | TGCGCCGGCAGCCTGAGTACAGGGGGTAATGAAAAACTGTTTTTT
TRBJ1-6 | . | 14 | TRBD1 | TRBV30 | CAWTGTADNSPLHF | TGTGCCTGGACCGGGACAGCCGATAATTCACCCCTCCACTTT
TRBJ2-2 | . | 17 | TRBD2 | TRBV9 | CASSVSPSGGSTGELFF | TGTGCCAGCAGCGTAAGCCCTAGCGGGGGGAGCACCGGGGAGCTGTTTTTT
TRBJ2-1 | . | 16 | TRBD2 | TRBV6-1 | CASSGPGTSSRNEQFF | TGTGCCAGCAGTGGCCCCGGGACTAGCTCCCGTAATGAGCAGTTCTTC
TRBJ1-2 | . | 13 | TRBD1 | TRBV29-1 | CSAGQGLYYGYTF | TGCAGCGCCGGACAGGGCCTGTACTATGGCTACACCTTC
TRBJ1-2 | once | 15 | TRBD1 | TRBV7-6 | CASSLETGGTYGYTF | TGTGCCAGCAGCTTAGAGACAGGGGGGACCTATGGCTACACCTTC
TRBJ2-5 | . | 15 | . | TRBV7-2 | CASSLGHRVAETQYF | TGTGCCAGCAGCTTAGGTCACAGGGTCGCAGAGACCCAGTACTTC
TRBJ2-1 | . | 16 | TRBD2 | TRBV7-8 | CASSLVPSGGVNEQFF | TGTGCCAGCAGCTTAGTTCCCAGCGGGGGGGTCAATGAGCAGTTCTTC
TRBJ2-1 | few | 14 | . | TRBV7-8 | CASSLERSYNEQFF | TGTGCCAGCAGCTTAGAGAGATCCTACAATGAGCAGTTCTTC
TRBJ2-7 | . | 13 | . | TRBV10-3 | CAISPTVSYEQYF | TGTGCCATCAGCCCGACAGTCTCCTACGAGCAGTACTTC
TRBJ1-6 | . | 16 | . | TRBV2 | CASQGAPLHYNSPLHF | TGTGCCAGCCAAGGGGCTCCACTTCACTATAATTCACCCCTCCACTTT
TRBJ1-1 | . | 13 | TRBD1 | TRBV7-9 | CASRTGGEGGAFF | TGTGCCAGCAGAACAGGGGGCGAGGGGGGAGCTTTCTTT
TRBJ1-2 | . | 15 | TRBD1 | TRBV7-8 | CASKDRVGDNYGYTF | TGTGCCAGCAAGGACAGGGTAGGGGATAACTATGGCTACACCTTC
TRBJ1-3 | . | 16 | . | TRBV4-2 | CASSQGTGLSGNTIYF | TGTGCCAGCAGCCAGGGTACAGGGCTCTCTGGAAACACCATATATTTT
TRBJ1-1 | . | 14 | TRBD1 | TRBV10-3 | CAISEFQGVNEAFF | TGTGCCATCAGTGAGTTTCAGGGGGTAAATGAAGCTTTCTTT
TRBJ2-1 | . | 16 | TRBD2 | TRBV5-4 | CASSLTRSSGGHEQFF | TGTGCCAGCAGCTTAACCCGGTCTAGCGGGGGCCATGAGCAGTTCTTC
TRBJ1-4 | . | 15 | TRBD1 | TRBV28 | CASSLDRAANEKLFF | TGTGCCAGCAGCCTCGACAGGGCAGCTAATGAAAAACTGTTTTTT
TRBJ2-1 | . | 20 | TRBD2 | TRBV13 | CASSLKFGPYLAGGRNEQFF | TGTGCCAGCAGCTTGAAATTTGGACCCTATCTAGCGGGGGGGCGGAATGAGCAGTTCTTC
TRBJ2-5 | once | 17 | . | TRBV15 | CATSRDYLLESQETQYF | TGTGCCACCAGCAGAGATTACCTTCTGGAGAGTCAAGAGACCCAGTACTTC
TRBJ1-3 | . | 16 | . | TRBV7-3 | CASSPSGHSSGNTIYF | TGTGCCAGCAGCCCCTCCGGTCACAGCTCTGGAAACACCATATATTTT
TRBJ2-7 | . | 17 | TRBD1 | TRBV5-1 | CASSSGTDEPRNYEQYF | TGCGCCAGCAGCTCGGGGACAGACGAACCGAGAAACTACGAGCAGTACTTC